These 27 T cell receptor beta chains came from one sample sequenced in a study of blood T cell repertoires in COVID-19. Using immunoSEQ multiplex PCR, the repertoire was profiled, and TCRdb retains in-frame clones only, with some absent. The sample contains 90,000 to 150,000 clones, 75% to 85% of which appear only once. Sequencing used peripheral blood. The receptors here all came from a human donor in a cohort sampled during active COVID-19.

This chain uses TRBV29-1 with TRBJ1-5, with 7 bases fitting TRBD1. The junction had 5 bases not matched to a gene; V was cut back by 6 bases and J by 3 bases. CDR1 is SQVTM, CDR2 ANQGSEA, per germline. This CDR3 contains 13 residues. This chain's CDR3 is CSVEGQNNQPQHF. CDR3 DNA sequence: TGCAGCGTAGAGGGACAGAACAATCAGCCCCAGCATTTT.

The chain employs TRBV7-2 and TRBJ2-2; D remains ambiguous. V lost 1 base and J lost 6, with 18 bases in between. The CDR3 loop spans 17 amino acids. Germline lookup yields CDR1 SGHTA and CDR2 FQGNSA. As DNA, the CDR3 is TGTGCCAGCAGCTTAGTGACTTTAGTAGACTTTGCCGGGGAGCTGTTTTTT. Encoded protein: CASSLVTLVDFAGELFF.

The genes are TRBV9 and TRBJ1-2; D uncertain. Germline V gene sequence: CDR1 SGDLS, CDR2 YYNGEE. With 2 bases removed from V and 4 bases from J, the gap between germline ends came to 12 bases. This CDR3 is 14 amino acids long. CDR3 in DNA: TGTGCCAGCAGCGTTACAGATTCCCCCTATGGCTACACCTTC. Its translation: CASSVTDSPYGYTF.

The chain joins TRBV30 to TRBJ2-7, with 7 positions matching TRBD1. J lost 6 bases, V lost 3 bases, and 17 bases had no gene match. CDR1 is GTSNPN and CDR2 is SVGIG in the germline V gene (reference sequence). The CDR3 is 16 amino acids. The CDR3 DNA reads TGTGCCTGGAGAAGCCTACAGGGGATAGTCCGTATCGAGCAGTACTTC. Protein sequence: CAWRSLQGIVRIEQYF.

This clone was seen a few times. This sequence joins TRBV5-6 and TRBJ1-3, with 8 nucleotides matching TRBD1. CDR3 length: 15 amino acids. Germline V gene data show CDR1 as SGHDT and CDR2 as YYEEEE. Trimming cost V 5 bases and J 3 bases; bases outside gene matches: 7. The CDR3 DNA follows: TGTGCCAGCAGTTTTGTGGGGACAGGTGGAAACACCATATATTTT. Translated: CASSFVGTGGNTIYF.

The rearrangement uses TRBV29-1 and TRBJ2-2; possible D gene TRBD2, 5 bases. CDR1 is SQVTM, CDR2 ANQGSEA, per germline. Trimming removed 6 bases from V and 5 bases from J, with 19 bases in between. The CDR3 extends over 15 amino acids. CDR3: CSVATLVGRTGELFF. DNA of the CDR3: TGCAGCGTGGCTACCTTGGTTGGGAGAACCGGGGAGCTGTTTTTT.

This clone was seen more than once but under ten times. The V and J genes are TRBV10-1 and TRBJ1-3, with D perhaps TRBD1 (5 bases). The V end lost 4 bases, the J end lost 1 base, and 11 bases lay between the germline ends. This CDR3 region has 15 residues. Germline CDR1 reads WNHNN; CDR2 reads SYGVQD (reference sequence). The CDR3, as DNA: TGCGCCAGCAGTGGTAGTCACAGGTCTGGAAACACCATATATTTT. Translating it yields CASSGSHRSGNTIYF.

This chain joins TRBV6-2 or TRBV6-3 and TRBJ1-6; TRBD1 aligns across 8 bases. The CDR3 consists of 16 residues. Germline assignment: CDR1 MNHEY and CDR2 SVGEGT. J was trimmed by 6 bases and V by 6 bases; bases with no gene match: 10. The CDR3 protein is CASSIQGAPGNSPLHF. The CDR3, as DNA: TGTGCCAGCAGCATCCAGGGGGCCCCTGGTAATTCACCCCTCCACTTT.

V gene TRBV10-3 combines with J gene TRBJ1-2, with TRBD1 matching over 8 bases. This CDR3 region has 16 residues. The J segment lost 10 bases and the V segment lost 6 bases, leaving 19 bases of the junction unmatched. Germline V gives CDR1 ENHRY, CDR2 SYGVKD. For the CDR3, the DNA is TGTGCCATCAGCCCCGATCCTCTCAGGGGGCGCCCAGACTACACCTTC. Translating gives CAISPDPLRGRPDYTF.

The sample holds one count of this clone. The chain links TRBV5-6 to TRBJ2-1; 8 nucleotides agree with TRBD2. From germline, CDR1 is SGHDT and CDR2 YYEEEE. The CDR3 covers 14 residues. The junction had 6 bases not matched to a gene; V was cut back by 4 bases and J by 6 bases. The CDR3 DNA is TGTGCCAGCAGCGAAGGGACTAGATCCAATGAGCAGTTCTTC. Amino acid sequence: CASSEGTRSNEQFF.

The chain couples TRBV29-1 to TRBJ2-7; possibly TRBD1 for D (6 bases). The CDR3 spans 12 residues. V shed 6 bases and J shed 2 bases, with 11 bases lying between them. The germline V gene encodes CDR1 SQVTM and CDR2 ANQGSEA. CDR3 region: CSVVTGTYEQYF. The CDR3 region has the DNA TGCAGCGTAGTGACAGGAACCTACGAGCAGTACTTC.

For this clone: One end of the junction is discordant with germline, which a read error may explain. V usage is TRBV4-1 and J usage is TRBJ2-1; TRBD1 might be the D (7 bases). The CDR3 has 16 residues. Germline V gene lookup returns CDR1 MGHRA and CDR2 YSYEKL. CDR3 amino acids: CASSHGGMQQGPRRVF. CDR3 nucleotide sequence: TGCGCCAGCAGCCACGGGGGAATGCAACAGGGGCCGCGTCGGGTCTTC.

The gene calls are TRBV30 and TRBJ2-2, with 8 bases matching TRBD1. There are 13 residues in the CDR3. The V segment lost 1 base and the J segment 5 bases; nucleotides outside the gene matches: 0. The germline CDR1 and CDR2 sequences are GTSNPN and SVGIG (reference sequence). Here the CDR3 reads CAWSGQGTGELFF. In nucleotides, the CDR3 is TGTGCCTGGAGTGGACAGGGGACCGGGGAGCTGTTTTTT.

The V and J genes are TRBV7-2 and TRBJ2-5; D gene unclear. V was cut by 1 base and J by 5 bases, with 17 bases left in between. CDR1 and CDR2 from the germline V gene are SGHTA and FQGNSA. CDR3 length: 16 amino acids. The DNA for the CDR3 is TGTGCCAGCAGCTTAGTCGCCAGGTCGATGGGTGAGACCCAGTACTTC. Amino acid sequence: CASSLVARSMGETQYF.

This clone appeared once. The chain joins TRBV28 to TRBJ1-2; maybe TRBD1 (5 bases). The CDR3 contains 13 residues. The V gene's germline CDR1 is MDHEN and CDR2 SYDVKM. V lost 3 bases and J 4 bases, leaving 9 bases between the germline ends. The CDR3: CASSLGRRYGYTF. The CDR3 nucleotides read TGTGCCAGCAGTTTGGGGCGGCGCTATGGCTACACCTTC.

This chain uses TRBV6-4 with TRBJ2-1; maybe TRBD2 (5 bases). Germline assignment: CDR1 MRHNA and CDR2 SNTAGT. The germline V and J ends were trimmed by 5 bases and 8 bases, with 13 bases remaining between them. The CDR3 extends over 13 amino acids. CDR3 nucleotides: TGTGCCAGCAGTCTAGCAGTCGGCGATGAGCAGTTCTTC. As protein: CASSLAVGDEQFF.

The rearrangement links TRBV6-6 to TRBJ1-1; D gene ambiguous. CDR3 size: 13 residues. Trimming shortened V by 2 bases and J by 4 bases, and 8 bases separated the two germline ends. Germline V gives CDR1 MNHNY, CDR2 SVGAGI (reference sequence). CDR3 nucleotides: TGTGCCAGCAGTTACCCGCCGAGCACTGAAGCTTTCTTT. It encodes CASSYPPSTEAFF.

This clone occurred once. The V and J genes are TRBV11-3 and TRBJ2-7; maybe TRBD1 (5 bases). Trimming shortened V by 6 bases and J by 4 bases, and 10 bases separated the two germline ends. CDR3 length equals 12 residues. Looked up from germline, CDR1 is SGHNT and CDR2 is YENEEA. The CDR3 reads CASRQTGYEQYF. For the CDR3, the DNA is TGTGCCAGCAGACAAACAGGTTACGAGCAGTACTTC.

The chain links TRBV19 to TRBJ1-5; D unclear. Germline CDR1 LNHDA, CDR2 SQIVND (reference sequence). V was trimmed by 5 bases and J by 3 bases, leaving 11 bases between them. CDR3 length equals 14 residues. CDR3 sequence (DNA): TGTGCCAGTAGTCCCCAGGTGGCCAATCAGCCCCAGCATTTT. This codes for CASSPQVANQPQHF.

V is TRBV3-1 (or the pseudogene TRBV3-2) and J is TRBJ1-3; TRBD1 aligns across 7 bases. CDR1 is LGHDT, CDR2 YNNKEL, per germline (reference sequence). There are 17 residues in the CDR3. The J segment lost 4 bases and the V segment lost 3 bases, leaving 12 bases of the junction unmatched. The CDR3 reads CASSHLSKGASGNTIYF. CDR3 nucleotides: TGTGCCAGCAGCCACCTGTCGAAGGGGGCTTCGGGAAACACCATATATTTT.

The chain links TRBV3-1 (or the pseudogene TRBV3-2) to TRBJ1-5, with D possibly matching TRBD1 (6 bases). This CDR3 contains 13 residues. The germline V gene encodes CDR1 LGHDT and CDR2 YNNKEL (reference sequence). Trimming took off 3 bases at V and 6 bases at J, with 9 bases between the two ends. The CDR3 region is CASSHRGSQPQHF. The CDR3 nucleotides are TGTGCCAGCAGCCACAGGGGCAGTCAGCCCCAGCATTTT.

V gene TRBV19 combines with J gene TRBJ1-4; a possible D gene is TRBD1 (6 bases). In germline, CDR1 is LNHDA, CDR2 SQIVND (reference sequence). V lost 4 bases to trimming and J lost 7 bases, with 10 bases between them. CDR3 length: 13 amino acids. This chain's CDR3 is CASSTIQGEKLFF. The CDR3 nucleotides are TGTGCCAGTAGTACAATACAGGGTGAAAAACTGTTTTTT.

V is TRBV4-3 and J is TRBJ2-1; TRBD1 aligns across 12 bases. The CDR3 has 15 amino acids. Germline V gives CDR1 LGHNA, CDR2 YSLEER. The trim removed 3 bases at V and 6 bases at J, leaving 3 bases unmatched. CDR3 region: CASSQGQGAGNEQFF. The DNA of the CDR3 is TGCGCCAGCAGCCAGGGACAGGGGGCTGGCAATGAGCAGTTCTTC.

This clone appeared once. The chain is built from TRBV19 and TRBJ1-2; TRBD1 agrees at 7 bases. This CDR3 comprises 14 residues. CDR1 LNHDA and CDR2 SQIVND come from the germline V gene (reference sequence). Trimming took 7 bases from V and 2 from J; bases not matched to a gene: 7. The CDR3 region is CASNPTGTNYGYTF. The CDR3 nucleotides are TGTGCCAGTAACCCGACAGGGACCAACTATGGCTACACCTTC. The full variable domain, rest sourced from reference TRBV19 and TRBJ1-2, is DGGITQSPKYLFRKEGQNVTLSCEQNLNHDAMYWYRQDPGQGLRLIYYSQIVNDFQKGDIAEGYSVSREKKESFPLTVTSAQKNPTAFYLCASNPTGTNYGYTFGSGTRLTVV.

V and J are TRBV2 and TRBJ1-5, with TRBD1 identical over 7 bases. With 8 bases clipped from V and 4 bases from J, the junction kept 8 bases outside the gene matches. The CDR3 is 14 amino acids. Germline values: CDR1 SNHLY, CDR2 FYNNEI. In nucleotides, the CDR3 is TGTGCCAGCTCCCAGGGGGTAGGTAATCAGCCCCAGCATTTT. This codes for CASSQGVGNQPQHF. The full variable domain, completed using reference TRBV2 and TRBJ1-5, is EPEVTQTPSHQVTQMGQEVILRCVPISNHLYFYWYRQILGQKVEFLVSFYNNEISEKSEIFDDQFSVERPDGSNFTLKIRSTKLEDSAMYFCASSQGVGNQPQHFGDGTRLSIL.

V is TRBV6-2 or TRBV6-3 and J is TRBJ1-2, with D possibly TRBD1 on 6 matching bases. Germline lookup yields CDR1 MNHEY and CDR2 SVGEGT. CDR3 length: 14 amino acids. With 1 base removed from V and 6 bases from J, the gap between germline ends came to 12 bases. DNA for the CDR3: TGTGCCAGCAGTTACTTGGACAGCATCGATGGCTACACCTTC. It is translated as CASSYLDSIDGYTF.

The J gene is TRBJ2-3, the V gene TRBV19; D gene uncertain. The CDR3 extends over 13 amino acids. The ends were cut back, 2 bases at V and 6 bases at J, with 9 bases in the middle. The germline gives CDR1 LNHDA, CDR2 SQIVND (reference sequence). The CDR3 sequence: CASSILMEDTQYF. As DNA, the CDR3 is TGTGCCAGTAGTATATTGATGGAGGATACGCAGTATTTT.